The 31 T cell receptor beta chains in this list originate from one sample, sequenced in a study of CD8 T cells in Susac syndrome. A quantity of roughly 0.5 to 1 ug RNA underwent reverse transcription using random hexamers. TCRdb called the immunoSEQ multiplex PCR reads again in MiXCR, with one record for every CDR3 protein. The table has under 200,000 distinct CDR3 sequences, 93% seen once. Source material: CD4+ T cells from PBMCs. The receptors originated from a human donor in good health.

This chain connects TRBV19 to TRBJ1-2, with D possibly being TRBD1 (6 bases). V was cut by 5 bases and J by 8 bases, with 15 bases left in between. CDR3 length: 13 residues. Germline CDR1 reads LNHDA; CDR2 reads SQIVND (reference sequence). CDR3 region: CASSVSGVHGYTF. Here the CDR3 DNA reads TGTGCCAGTAGTGTTTCAGGGGTTCACGGCTACACCTTC.

The chain joins TRBV2 to TRBJ2-5, with a weak D call TRBD2 (5 bases). Trimming cost V 5 bases and J 2 bases, with 9 bases left between them. Germline V lookup: CDR1 SNHLY, CDR2 FYNNEI. This CDR3 comprises 13 residues. The CDR3 here is CASSPTMQETQYF. In DNA, the CDR3 is TGTGCCAGCAGTCCGACTATGCAAGAGACCCAGTACTTC.

The genes are TRBV5-1 and TRBJ1-2, with D hard to call. The V and J ends lost 4 bases and 2 bases respectively, with 9 bases between them. The CDR3 loop spans 13 amino acids. Per germline, CDR1 SGHRS and CDR2 YFSETQ. CDR3 amino acids: CASSVDFNYGYTF. Written as DNA, the CDR3 is TGCGCCAGCAGCGTGGACTTCAACTATGGCTACACCTTC.

V and J are TRBV5-1 and TRBJ2-3; 11 bases map to TRBD2. Germline assignment: CDR1 SGHRS and CDR2 YFSETQ. The CDR3 runs to 17 residues. V shed 3 bases, J shed 5 bases, and the junction held 11 bases outside the gene matches. The CDR3 spells CASSSLVSGGAQDTQYF. CDR3 bases: TGCGCCAGCAGCTCCCTTGTTAGCGGGGGGGCCCAAGATACGCAGTATTTT.

The V and J genes are TRBV5-1 and TRBJ2-3, with 7 bases fitting TRBD2. The germline gives CDR1 SGHRS, CDR2 YFSETQ. V lost 6 bases and J lost 1; bases outside the gene matches: 8. This CDR3 region has 15 residues. CDR3 in DNA: TGCGCCAGCAAAAGAGCCAGCGGGGGCACAGATACGCAGTATTTT. It encodes CASKRASGGTDTQYF.

This sequence joins TRBV5-1 and TRBJ2-4; 8 nucleotides agree with TRBD1. CDR3 size: 15 residues. CDR1 is SGHRS, CDR2 YFSETQ, per germline. The V segment lost 0 bases and the J segment 7 bases; nucleotides outside the gene matches: 6. CDR3 sequence (DNA): TGCGCCAGCAGCTTGGAGCCGGGACAGGTGAACATTCAGTACTTC. Translated: CASSLEPGQVNIQYF.

V usage is TRBV6-2 or TRBV6-3 and J usage is TRBJ2-1; D is undetermined. V lost 3 bases, J lost 3 bases, and 9 bases lay in between. CDR3 size: 14 residues. The V gene's germline CDR1 is MNHEY and CDR2 SVGEGT. DNA for the CDR3: TGTGCCAGCAGTTATGGGGAAAACTACAATGAGCAGTTCTTC. It yields the protein CASSYGENYNEQFF.

The chain joins TRBV9 to TRBJ2-1, with 7 nucleotides matching TRBD2. The CDR3 consists of 15 residues. Trimming took 0 bases from V and 4 from J; bases not matched to a gene: 4. In germline, CDR1 is SGDLS, CDR2 YYNGEE. The CDR3 loop is CASSVGPSGYNEQFF. Written as DNA, the CDR3 is TGTGCCAGCAGCGTAGGGCCTAGCGGATACAATGAGCAGTTCTTC.

The rearrangement links TRBV6-1 to TRBJ1-1; weak D call: TRBD1 (6 bases). The CDR3 runs to 15 residues. The germline CDR1 and CDR2 sequences are MNHNS and SASEGT. The V gene lost 1 base and the J gene lost 6 bases, with 15 bases spanning the gap. The CDR3 DNA is TGTGCCAGCAGTGAAGAAGGGTGGGGGCCCGCTGAAGCTTTCTTT. Encoded protein: CASSEEGWGPAEAFF.

The V gene is TRBV4-1, the J gene TRBJ1-3; D possibly corresponds to TRBD1 (5 bases). Per the germline V gene, CDR1 is MGHRA and CDR2 is YSYEKL. The CDR3 has 16 amino acids. Trimming cost V 6 bases and J 0 bases, with 15 bases left between them. The CDR3 DNA reads TGCGCCAGCAGAGGGGCGGCAGGCCGCTCTGGAAACACCATATATTTT. It specifies CASRGAAGRSGNTIYF.

J is TRBJ2-7 and V is TRBV9, with D maybe TRBD1 (6 bases). The CDR3 covers 15 residues. Trimming removed 4 bases at V and 0 bases at J, with 14 bases between. Germline V gene data show CDR1 as SGDLS and CDR2 as YYNGEE. CDR3 nucleotide sequence: TGTGCCAGCAGCCAGGGTTTAGGGGGCTCCTACGAGCAGTACTTC. Translating it yields CASSQGLGGSYEQYF. Drawing the rest from reference TRBV9 and TRBJ2-7, the complete variable domain is DSGVTQTPKHLITATGQRVTLRCSPRSGDLSVYWYQQSLDQGLQFLIQYYNGEERAKGNILERFSAQQFPDLHSELNLSSLELGDSALYFCASSQGLGGSYEQYFGPGTRLTVT.

The V gene is TRBV5-1, the J gene TRBJ2-7, with 11 bases fitting TRBD1. The germline CDR1 and CDR2 sequences are SGHRS and YFSETQ. The V segment lost 0 bases and the J segment 0 bases; nucleotides outside the gene matches: 2. CDR3 length: 16 residues. The CDR3 protein is CASSLGTGGYSYEQYF. CDR3 nucleotides: TGCGCCAGCAGCTTGGGGACAGGGGGCTACTCCTACGAGCAGTACTTC.

The chain couples TRBV3-1 to TRBJ2-1, with 12 positions matching TRBD2. This CDR3 contains 15 residues. The V gene end was trimmed by 1 base and the J gene end by 13 bases; junction bases not matched to a gene: 8. The germline V gene has CDR1 LGHDT and CDR2 YNNKEL (reference sequence). The CDR3 bases are TGTGCCAGCAGCCAAGGGAGAACTAGCGGGGGGCTTCAGTTCTTC. This gives the protein CASSQGRTSGGLQFF.

This chain joins TRBV29-1 and TRBJ1-2; TRBD1 matches 8 bases. Germline V gene lookup returns CDR1 SQVTM and CDR2 ANQGSEA. Unmatched junction bases numbered 8, after V lost 6 bases and J lost 8 bases. The CDR3 sequence is 12 residues long. The CDR3 here is CSVGQGHKGYTF. CDR3 sequence (DNA): TGCAGCGTAGGACAGGGACATAAGGGCTACACCTTC. The full variable domain, with the rest looked up from reference TRBV29-1 and TRBJ1-2, is SAVISQKPSRDICQRGTSLTIQCQVDSQVTMMFWYRQQPGQSLTLIATANQGSEATYESGFVIDKFPISRPNLTFSTLTVSNMSPEDSSIYLCSVGQGHKGYTFGSGTRLTVV.

The CDR3 nucleotides read TGTGCCAGCAGGGCCAAGACAGGGGGTAATTCACCCCTCCACTTT. Protein sequence: CASRAKTGGNSPLHF. This sequence joins TRBV6-1 and TRBJ1-6, with 9 bases aligning to TRBD1. The CDR3 sequence is 15 residues long. Looked up from germline, CDR1 is MNHNS and CDR2 is SASEGT. After removal of 6 bases from V and 6 bases from J, the junction contained 6 bases not matched to a gene.

The chain carries TRBV3-1 and TRBJ2-7; D uncertain. The germline V gene encodes CDR1 LGHDT and CDR2 YNNKEL (reference sequence). Trimming stripped 0 bases from V and 3 bases from J, with 3 bases between. This CDR3 has 12 amino acids. The CDR3 here is CASSQDNYEQYF. Written as DNA, the CDR3 is TGTGCCAGCAGCCAAGATAACTACGAGCAGTACTTC.

A remark on this clonotype: A junction end diverges from the germline sequence, so it may reflect a read error. The gene calls are TRBV6-2 or TRBV6-3 and TRBJ2-3; perhaps TRBD2 as D (6 bases). The CDR3 is 11 amino acids. CDR1 is MNHEY, CDR2 SVGEGT, per germline. CDR3 nucleotide sequence: TGTGCCAGCACCAACCTCCGCGGGGCAGAGTTT. This encodes CASTNLRGAEF.

The chain carries TRBV6-4 and TRBJ2-1, with 11 bases fitting TRBD2. Germline CDR1 is MRHNA and CDR2 is SNTAGT. V shed 5 bases and J 4 bases; nucleotides not matched to a gene: 7. CDR3 size: 16 residues. CDR3: CASSPSSGGTYNEQFF. In DNA form, the CDR3 reads TGTGCCAGCAGTCCCTCTAGCGGGGGGACTTACAATGAGCAGTTCTTC.

The J gene is TRBJ2-6, the V gene TRBV6-1; weak D call: TRBD1 (6 bases). The CDR3 covers 17 residues. V was shortened by 5 bases and J by 4 bases, with 18 bases between the two germline ends. Germline CDR1 is MNHNS and CDR2 is SASEGT. The CDR3 DNA follows: TGTGCCAGCAGTCGACAGGCTCTCCCGGCAGGGGCCAACGTCCTGACTTTC. It codes for CASSRQALPAGANVLTF.

The chain has TRBV6-2 or TRBV6-3 and TRBJ2-7, with no clear D. Germline V lookup: CDR1 MNHEY, CDR2 SVGEGT. The V gene lost 5 bases and the J gene lost 7 bases, with 9 bases spanning the gap. This CDR3 region has 11 residues. Written as DNA, the CDR3 is TGTGCCAGCAGTCACTTCGAGGAGCAGTACGTC. It translates to CASSHFEEQYV.

The V and J genes are TRBV28 and TRBJ2-7; weak D call: TRBD2 (6 bases). This CDR3 comprises 16 residues. V was trimmed by 3 bases and J by 2 bases, leaving 17 bases between them. Germline V gene lookup returns CDR1 MDHEN and CDR2 SYDVKM. The CDR3: CASSFSGESLPYEQYV. CDR3 sequence (DNA): TGTGCCAGCAGTTTTAGCGGTGAGTCCCTACCCTACGAGCAGTACGTC.

The chain has TRBV10-3 and TRBJ2-7; 10 nucleotides agree with TRBD2. The CDR3 spans 16 residues. Germline CDR1 reads ENHRY; CDR2 reads SYGVKD. V lost 5 bases to trimming and J lost 2 bases; unmatched junction nucleotides: 9. Here the CDR3 DNA reads TGTGCCATCAGTCCTGGTAGCGGGGGGCTCACCTACGAGCAGTACTTC. Protein sequence: CAISPGSGGLTYEQYF.

This clonotype is a singleton in its sample. The chain combines TRBV28 with TRBJ2-4; 10 positions agree with TRBD2. J was trimmed by 3 bases and V by 4 bases; bases with no gene match: 3. Looked up from germline, CDR1 is MDHEN and CDR2 is SYDVKM. This CDR3 has 15 residues. The CDR3 is CASSSLAGLKNIQYF. In DNA, the CDR3 is TGTGCCAGCAGTTCACTAGCGGGGCTCAAAAACATTCAGTACTTC.

V gene TRBV6-2 or TRBV6-3 combines with J gene TRBJ1-2; D is perhaps TRBD1 (6 bases). Germline CDR1 and CDR2: MNHEY and SVGEGT. V was cut by 10 bases and J by 1 base, with 10 bases left in between. CDR3 length: 12 residues. CDR3 amino acids: CATQGGNYGYTF. The CDR3 nucleotides read TGTGCCACCCAAGGGGGTAACTATGGCTACACCTTC.

The CDR3 region is CASSLRGGASETQYF. In DNA form, the CDR3 reads TGTGCCAGCAGTTTGCGCGGGGGGGCCTCAGAGACCCAGTACTTC. The chain has TRBV12-3 or TRBV12-4 and TRBJ2-5; TRBD2 matches 9 bases. The CDR3 totals 15 residues. Trimming took 3 bases from V and 4 from J; bases not matched to a gene: 6.

This rearrangement joins TRBV28 to TRBJ2-3; D uncertain. This CDR3 comprises 14 residues. V gave up 4 bases and J gave up 0 bases, with 8 bases separating them. Germline V gene lookup returns CDR1 MDHEN and CDR2 SYDVKM. DNA of the CDR3: TGTGCCAGCAGTTCTTTGATTAGCACAGATACGCAGTATTTT. Translation gives CASSSLISTDTQYF.

The chain recombines TRBV6-2 or TRBV6-3 with TRBJ1-5; 8 bases line up with TRBD1. This CDR3 has 14 residues. Losses at the gene ends were 4 bases for V and 4 bases for J; bases not matched to a gene: 3. The germline CDR1 and CDR2 sequences are MNHEY and SVGEGT. CDR3 residues: CASSWQGANQPQHF. The CDR3 DNA follows: TGTGCCAGCAGTTGGCAGGGGGCTAATCAGCCCCAGCATTTT.

V and J are TRBV12-3 or TRBV12-4 and TRBJ2-3, with a tentative D call TRBD2 (5 bases). The CDR3 contains 15 residues. With 3 bases removed from V and 4 bases from J, the gap between germline ends came to 14 bases. The CDR3 here is CASSLVSGPADTQYF. The CDR3 nucleotides are TGTGCCAGCAGTTTGGTGAGCGGCCCAGCAGATACGCAGTATTTT.

This chain joins TRBV27 and TRBJ1-5; the D gene is possibly TRBD1 (5 bases). The length of the CDR3 is 14 residues. V was trimmed by 3 bases and J by 6 bases, leaving 12 bases between them. In germline, CDR1 is MNHEY, CDR2 SMNVEV (reference sequence). DNA for the CDR3: TGTGCCAGCAGTTTCTGGGGGTTGGGTCAGCCCCAGCATTTT. Protein sequence: CASSFWGLGQPQHF.

The chain carries TRBV7-2 and TRBJ1-2; D is possibly TRBD1 (6 bases). V was clipped by 1 base and J by 3 bases, with 15 bases between them. This CDR3 region has 16 residues. The V gene's germline CDR1 is SGHTA and CDR2 FQGNSA. In DNA, the CDR3 is TGTGCCAGCAGCTTAGAACCTAACAGGGTTTACTATGGCTACACCTTC. Protein: CASSLEPNRVYYGYTF.

The CDR3 nucleotides are TGTGCCAGCAGCTTGGCCGTGGGTGGTGAAGCTTTCTTT. It specifies CASSLAVGGEAFF. J is TRBJ1-1 and V is TRBV5-4, with D uncertain. V dropped 0 bases and J dropped 7 bases, with 10 bases sitting between them. The CDR3 covers 13 residues. Germline values: CDR1 SGHNT, CDR2 YYREEE (reference sequence). The whole variable domain, filled in from reference TRBV5-4 and TRBJ1-1, reads ETGVTQSPTHLIKTRGQQVTLRCSSQSGHNTVSWYQQALGQGPQFIFQYYREEENGRGNFPPRFSGLQFPNYSSELNVNALELDDSALYLCASSLAVGGEAFFGQGTRLTVV.